This T cell receptor beta chain appears in the sequencing data of a study of blood T cell repertoires in COVID-19. The CDR3 loop spans 14 amino acids. Trimming stripped 5 bases from V and 3 bases from J, with 10 bases between. Germline CDR1 LNHDA, CDR2 SQIVND (reference sequence). Sequenced by immunoSEQ multiplex PCR; TCRdb stores in-frame clones only, minus some. This repertoire shows approximately 68,000 clones, roughly nine tenths found once; its top ten account for almost 4.5%. The TCR originated in a man aged 45-65 years with active COVID-19. The sequenced material came from peripheral blood. The chain couples TRBV19 to TRBJ1-4; D remains ambiguous. CDR3 bases: TGTGCCAGTAGTTCCCTGACATCTAATGAAAAACTGTTTTTT. It codes for CASSSLTSNEKLFF.